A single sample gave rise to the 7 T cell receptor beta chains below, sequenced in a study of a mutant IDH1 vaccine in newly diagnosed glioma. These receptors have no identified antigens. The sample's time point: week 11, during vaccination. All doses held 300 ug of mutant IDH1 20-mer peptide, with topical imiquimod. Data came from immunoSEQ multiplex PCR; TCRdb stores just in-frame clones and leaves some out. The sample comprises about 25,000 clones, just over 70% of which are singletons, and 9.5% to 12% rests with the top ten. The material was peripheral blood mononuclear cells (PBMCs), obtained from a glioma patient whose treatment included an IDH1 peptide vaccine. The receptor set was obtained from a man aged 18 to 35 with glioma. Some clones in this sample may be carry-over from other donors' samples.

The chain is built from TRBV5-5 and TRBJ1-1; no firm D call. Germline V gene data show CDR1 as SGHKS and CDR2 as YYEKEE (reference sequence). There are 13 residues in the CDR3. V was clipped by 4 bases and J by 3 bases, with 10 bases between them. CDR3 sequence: CASSPTPHTEAFF. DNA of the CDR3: TGTGCCAGCAGCCCCACACCTCACACTGAAGCTTTCTTT.

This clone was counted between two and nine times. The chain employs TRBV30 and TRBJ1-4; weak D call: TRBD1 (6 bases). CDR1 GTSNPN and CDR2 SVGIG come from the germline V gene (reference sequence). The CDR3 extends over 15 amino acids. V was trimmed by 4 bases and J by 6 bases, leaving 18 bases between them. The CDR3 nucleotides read TGTGCCTGGAACCCGGGGATAGGGGGTGATGAAAAACTGTTTTTT. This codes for CAWNPGIGGDEKLFF.

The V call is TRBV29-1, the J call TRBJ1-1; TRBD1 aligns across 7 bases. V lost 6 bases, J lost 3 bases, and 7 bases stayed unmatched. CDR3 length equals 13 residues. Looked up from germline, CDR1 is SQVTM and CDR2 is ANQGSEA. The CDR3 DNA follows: TGCAGCGTGGTACAGGGGAGAGACACTGAAGCTTTCTTT. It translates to CSVVQGRDTEAFF.

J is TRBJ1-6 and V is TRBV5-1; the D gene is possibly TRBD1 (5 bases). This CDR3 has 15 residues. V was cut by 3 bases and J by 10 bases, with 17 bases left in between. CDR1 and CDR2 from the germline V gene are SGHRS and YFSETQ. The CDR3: CASSSRTAGHSPLHF. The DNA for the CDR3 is TGCGCCAGCAGCTCTCGGACGGCAGGACACTCACCCCTCCACTTT.

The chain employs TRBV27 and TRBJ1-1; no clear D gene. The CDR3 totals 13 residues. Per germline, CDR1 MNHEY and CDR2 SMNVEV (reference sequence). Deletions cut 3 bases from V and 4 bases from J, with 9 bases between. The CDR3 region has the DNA TGTGCCAGCAGTTTGGGTCGCCGCACTGAAGCTTTCTTT. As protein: CASSLGRRTEAFF.

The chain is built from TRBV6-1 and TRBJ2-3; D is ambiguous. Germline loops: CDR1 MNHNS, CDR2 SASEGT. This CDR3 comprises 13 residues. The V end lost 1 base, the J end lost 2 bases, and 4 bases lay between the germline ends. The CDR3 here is CASSEVFTDTQYF. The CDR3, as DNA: TGTGCCAGCAGTGAAGTTTTCACAGATACGCAGTATTTT.

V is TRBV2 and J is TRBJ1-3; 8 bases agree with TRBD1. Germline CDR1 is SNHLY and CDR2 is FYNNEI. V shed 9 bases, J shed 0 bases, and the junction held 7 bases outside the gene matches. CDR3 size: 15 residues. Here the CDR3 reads CAREDRGLSGNTIYF. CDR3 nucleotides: TGTGCCAGAGAAGACAGGGGCCTCTCTGGAAACACCATATATTTT.